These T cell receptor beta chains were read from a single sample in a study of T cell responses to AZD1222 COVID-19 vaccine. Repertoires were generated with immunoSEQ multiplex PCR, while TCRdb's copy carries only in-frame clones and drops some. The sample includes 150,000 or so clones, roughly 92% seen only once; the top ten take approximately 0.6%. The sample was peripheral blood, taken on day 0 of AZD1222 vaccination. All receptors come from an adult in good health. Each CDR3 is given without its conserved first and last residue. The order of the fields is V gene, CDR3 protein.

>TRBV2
ASSEDSYGYT
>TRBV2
ASTPRASGPYEQY
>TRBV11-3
ASSAEDRDRDEQF
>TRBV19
ASSGTAAYEQY
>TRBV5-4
ASSRTENTEAF
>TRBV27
ASSSGTGGSGYT
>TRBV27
ASSLSAGGSSSHGYT
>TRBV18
ASRRGDGLHEPQH
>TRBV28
ASSFAGDSSYEQY
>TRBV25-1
ASGYNEQF
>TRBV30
AWAQPNSPLH
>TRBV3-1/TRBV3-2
ASSQDSIQPQH
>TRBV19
ASSMGLLLKNTEAF
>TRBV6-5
ASSTVRGKNIQY
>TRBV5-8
ASTPRALNEKLF
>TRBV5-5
ASSLVVAAHEQY
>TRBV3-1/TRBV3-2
ASSQVRGSPDYEQY
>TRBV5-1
ASSSNTGYGYT
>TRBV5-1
ASSLGFQGARGYT
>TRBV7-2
ASTTAVYNEQF
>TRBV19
ASSIAAGTYEQY
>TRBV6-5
ASSLSQGGYYEQY
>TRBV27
ASSIDPGHYGYT
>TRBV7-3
ASSPGHEGHEQF
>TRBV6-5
ASSTTGEAYNEQF
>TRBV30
AWSVRIPGDPGNTIY
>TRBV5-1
ASSLSDTQY
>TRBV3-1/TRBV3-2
ASSLGRGDTGELF
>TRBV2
ASTWDPVDGYT
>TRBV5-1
ASSFLGDYGYT
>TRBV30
AWSEGSRVRKAF
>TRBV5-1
ASSLEVGELF
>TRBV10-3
AISDTNYGYT
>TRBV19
ASRPQGKGTDTQY
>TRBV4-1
ASSQGHWDTEAF
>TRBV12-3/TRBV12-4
ASGRVSQPQH
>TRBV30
AWGRSYNSPLH
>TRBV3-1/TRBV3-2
ASSPSTETGELF
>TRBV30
AWSHPAGKRETQY
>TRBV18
ASSPEGNTEAF
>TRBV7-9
ASSEPGQGLQPQH
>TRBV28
ASRIDRRDQPQH
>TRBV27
ASSPGPIGSNQPQH
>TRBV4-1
ASSQDPGALYIRGTEAF
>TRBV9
ASSVGGQGANQPQH
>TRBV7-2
ASRKEGLQETQY
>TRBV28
ASSGTGSQPQH
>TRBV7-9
ASSLVGVKNTEAF
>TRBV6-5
ASSLQVGYGYT
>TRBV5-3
ARSGSDVLYVYT
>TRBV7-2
ASSFQGTSNQPQH
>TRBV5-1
ASARGQGKEKLF
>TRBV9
ASSVGGEAYSEKLF
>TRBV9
ASSAHPGTGPGNEQF
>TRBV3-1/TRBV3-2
ASTPGTALAEAF
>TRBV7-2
ASSFDSNQPQH
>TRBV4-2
ASSQGSGTFYNEQF
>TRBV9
ARGAGESSYEQY
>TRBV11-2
ASSFRGNRSTEAF
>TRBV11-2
ASRQRLAERAGETQY